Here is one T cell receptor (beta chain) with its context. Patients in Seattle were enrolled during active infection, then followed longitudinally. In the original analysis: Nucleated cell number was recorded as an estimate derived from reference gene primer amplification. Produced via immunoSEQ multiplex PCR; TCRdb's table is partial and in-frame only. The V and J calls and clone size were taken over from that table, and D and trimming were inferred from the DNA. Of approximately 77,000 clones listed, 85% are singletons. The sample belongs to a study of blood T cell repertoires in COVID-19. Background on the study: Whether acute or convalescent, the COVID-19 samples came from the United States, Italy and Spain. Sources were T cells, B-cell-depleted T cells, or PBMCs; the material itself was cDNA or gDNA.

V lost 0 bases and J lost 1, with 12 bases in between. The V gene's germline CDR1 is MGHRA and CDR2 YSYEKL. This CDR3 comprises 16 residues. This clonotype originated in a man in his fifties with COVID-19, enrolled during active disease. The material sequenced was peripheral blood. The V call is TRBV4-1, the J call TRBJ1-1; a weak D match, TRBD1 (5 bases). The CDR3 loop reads CASSQDAGLKNTEAFF. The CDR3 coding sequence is TGCGCCAGCAGCCAAGACGCGGGACTAAAGAACACTGAAGCTTTCTTT.